This T cell receptor beta chain is drawn from a study of brain T cells in children with intractable seizures. The time point denotes: blood from clinic visit 5 months post-surgery; TSC patient then seizure free. Only cases whose brain tissue showed the highest T cell transcript signatures were sequenced. Study results and limitations: HCMV serostatus was not known, and viral specificity came from CDR3 similarity only. Clones missing pre-surgery may reflect undersampling of that blood sample.

TCRdb keeps only in-frame clones here, not all; method: immunoSEQ multiplex PCR. This sample has hundreds of thousands of clones; approximately 93% occur once, and the top ten carry about 6%. The CDR3 consists of 15 residues. The germline CDR1 and CDR2 sequences are ENHRY and SYGVKD. The ends were cut back, 3 bases at V and 1 base at J, with 10 bases in the middle. About this clone: Its antigen is not identified.

Specimen: peripheral blood, collected more than 4 months after surgery. V usage is TRBV10-3 and J usage is TRBJ1-5, with a weak D call TRBD1 (5 bases). The sequence was collected from a boy younger than two with tuberous sclerosis and intractable seizures. CDR3 DNA: TGTGCCATCAGTGATGCCAGGGCGAGCAATCAGCCCCAGCATTTT. It encodes CAISDARASNQPQHF.